This note documents a single TCR beta chain sequence. J was trimmed by 4 bases and V by 5 bases; bases with no gene match: 8. The germline V gene encodes CDR1 LNHDA and CDR2 SQIVND (reference sequence). There are 15 residues in the CDR3. This record belongs to a study of cytomegalovirus exposure and HLA in healthy donors. PCR employed 60 Vbeta and 13 Jbeta primers. Assay: immunoSEQ multiplex PCR; the TCRdb copy retains only in-frame clones and omits some. The data contain fewer than 350,000 clones, roughly 89% of them seen just once; the ten biggest clones take up around 2.1%. This rearrangement joins TRBV19 to TRBJ2-3; 8 bases map to TRBD1. The specimen sequenced was PBMCs. The source is a woman between 18 and 29 years old in good health and CMV-seronegative. CDR3 DNA sequence: TGTGCCAGTAGTGTGCAGGGGGCTGTCTCAGATACGCAGTATTTT. Encoded protein: CASSVQGAVSDTQYF.